A single sample gave rise to the 25 T cell receptor beta chains below, sequenced in a study of blood T cell repertoires in COVID-19. Clones were read by immunoSEQ multiplex PCR, and TCRdb kept only the in-frame ones, dropping some. The sample has 250,000 to 300,000 clones, roughly 90% seen once. Sequences were obtained from PBMCs or T cells enriched from blood (not recorded which). These TCRs come from a woman aged 40 to 50 who had recovered from COVID-19.

The rearrangement links TRBV13 to TRBJ1-6; 8 nucleotides agree with TRBD1. The V segment lost 4 bases and the J segment 6 bases; nucleotides outside the gene matches: 5. The CDR3 has 15 amino acids. The V gene's germline CDR1 is PRHDT and CDR2 FYEKMQ (reference sequence). This chain's CDR3 is CASSSQGAVNSPLHF. For the CDR3, the DNA is TGTGCCAGCAGCTCTCAGGGGGCAGTTAATTCACCCCTCCACTTT.

In regard to this clone: A junction end diverges from the germline sequence, so it may reflect a read error. DNA for the CDR3: TGTGCCAGCAGTTTAGCGGGTAGGGGGCAGTTCTTC. Encoded protein: CASSLAGRGQFF. This chain links TRBV7-2 with TRBJ2-1; TRBD2 agrees at 7 bases. This CDR3 region has 12 residues. The germline CDR1 and CDR2 sequences are SGHTA and FQGNSA. Variable domain in full (rest from reference TRBV7-2 and TRBJ2-1): GAGVSQSPSNKVTEKGKDVELRCDPISGHTALYWYRQSLGQGLEFLIYFQGNSAPDKSGLPSDRFSAERTGGSVSTLTIQRTQQEDSAVYLCASSLAGRGQFFGPGTRLTVL.

V and J are TRBV27 and TRBJ2-1; D gene uncertain. Germline CDR1 and CDR2: MNHEY and SMNVEV (reference sequence). This CDR3 region has 17 residues. V was trimmed by 0 bases and J by 10 bases, leaving 22 bases between them. CDR3 DNA sequence: TGTGCCAGCAGTTTATCGCTCGACGGCGGTCTCTACGGGGAGCAGTTCTTC. Its translation: CASSLSLDGGLYGEQFF.

CDR3 nucleotide sequence: TGCGCCAGCAGCTCTGGGCCTACCTACGAGCAGTACTTC. It encodes CASSSGPTYEQYF. This sequence joins TRBV5-1 and TRBJ2-7; no definite D call. Trimming took off 3 bases at V and 2 bases at J, with 9 bases between the two ends. The CDR3 has 13 amino acids. Germline CDR1 reads SGHRS; CDR2 reads YFSETQ.

This clone was observed once. The chain carries TRBV5-1 and TRBJ2-7; 9 bases match TRBD1. CDR1 is SGHRS, CDR2 YFSETQ, per germline. The junction had 6 bases not matched to a gene; V was cut back by 2 bases and J by 6 bases. CDR3 length: 14 amino acids. The CDR3 sequence is CASSLQGAYGEQYF. The DNA of the CDR3 is TGCGCCAGCAGCTTACAGGGGGCATACGGCGAGCAGTACTTC.

This clone was detected a few times. The J gene is TRBJ2-1, the V gene TRBV12-5; TRBD2 agrees at 12 bases. Per the germline V gene, CDR1 is LGHNT and CDR2 is FRNRAP. V lost 5 bases and J lost 10; bases outside the gene matches: 9. The CDR3 is made up of 15 amino acids. The CDR3 protein is CASGPGLAGYGEQFF. The CDR3, as DNA: TGTGCTAGTGGTCCGGGACTAGCGGGCTACGGGGAGCAGTTCTTC.

V and J are TRBV9 and TRBJ2-3; 10 positions match TRBD2. The CDR3 extends over 16 amino acids. The ends lost 1 base at V and 5 bases at J; junction bases unmatched: 7. The germline V gene encodes CDR1 SGDLS and CDR2 YYNGEE. The CDR3 bases are TGTGCCAGCAGCGTAACAGCGGGAGGGCCTGGAGATACGCAGTATTTT. It codes for CASSVTAGGPGDTQYF.

The V gene is TRBV9, the J gene TRBJ1-5; D not certain. Germline lookup yields CDR1 SGDLS and CDR2 YYNGEE. V lost 0 bases and J lost 6, with 10 bases in between. This CDR3 comprises 14 residues. The CDR3 nucleotides are TGTGCCAGCAGCGTAGACGGGGAGGGTCAGCCCCAGCATTTT. Its protein product is CASSVDGEGQPQHF.

The CDR3 is CASSLVADRLSNIYGYTF. CDR3 DNA sequence: TGTGCCAGCAGTTTAGTCGCGGACAGACTATCCAATATCTATGGCTACACCTTC. V gene TRBV27 combines with J gene TRBJ1-2; possibly TRBD1 for D (6 bases). V was cut by 2 bases and J by 4 bases, with 23 bases left in between. The CDR3 extends over 18 amino acids. The V gene's germline CDR1 is MNHEY and CDR2 SMNVEV (reference sequence).

This clone was detected a few times. Other DNA sequences in this sample translate to the same CDR3. The V gene is TRBV12-3 or TRBV12-4, the J gene TRBJ1-2, with TRBD1 as a possible D gene (6 bases). The length of the CDR3 is 13 residues. V gave up 6 bases and J gave up 4 bases, with 12 bases separating them. CDR3 nucleotides: TGTGCCAGCAGCCTACAGGGCGGCTATGGCTACACCTTC. The encoded protein is CASSLQGGYGYTF.

The chain uses TRBV30 and TRBJ2-7; 10 nucleotides align to TRBD1. The CDR3 consists of 13 residues. Germline V lookup: CDR1 GTSNPN, CDR2 SVGIG (reference sequence). The junction had 11 bases not matched to a gene; V was cut back by 8 bases and J by 7 bases. The DNA of the CDR3 is TGTGCCCGCACGGACAGGGGGAAGGTAGAGCAGTACTTC. Translation gives CARTDRGKVEQYF. Full variable domain (missing parts from reference TRBV30 and TRBJ2-7): SQTIHQWPATLVQPVGSPLSLECTVEGTSNPNLYWYRQAAGRGLQLLFYSVGIGQISSEVPQNLSASRPQDRQFILSSKKLLLSDSGFYLCARTDRGKVEQYFGPGTRLTVT.

The rearrangement links TRBV15 to TRBJ2-2; D remains ambiguous. Germline CDR1 LNHNV, CDR2 YYDKDF (reference sequence). This CDR3 comprises 17 residues. Trimming removed 0 bases at V and 6 bases at J, with 17 bases between. The CDR3 sequence: CATSRELTGRLAGELFF. DNA for the CDR3: TGTGCCACCAGCAGAGAGCTAACGGGTCGTCTCGCCGGGGAGCTGTTTTTT.

The genes are TRBV30 and TRBJ1-2; 8 nucleotides align to TRBD1. V shed 0 bases and J 7 bases; nucleotides not matched to a gene: 4. Germline V gene sequence: CDR1 GTSNPN, CDR2 SVGIG (reference sequence). This CDR3 is 13 amino acids long. The DNA for the CDR3 is TGTGCCTGGAGTGTGGGGGACAGGAGTGGCTACACCTTC. Residues: CAWSVGDRSGYTF.

The chain joins TRBV14 to TRBJ2-7, with D perhaps matching TRBD1 (5 bases). The V end lost 3 bases, the J end lost 3 bases, and 15 bases lay between the germline ends. The CDR3 runs 15 residues. Looked up from germline, CDR1 is SGHDN and CDR2 is FVKESK. CDR3 protein: CASSQGIQGIYEQYF. CDR3 in DNA: TGTGCCAGCAGCCAGGGAATCCAGGGAATCTACGAGCAGTACTTC.

The J gene is TRBJ2-1, the V gene TRBV7-9; TRBD1 matches at 10 bases. Germline V CDR1 and CDR2: SEHNR, FQNEAQ (reference sequence). V was clipped by 1 base and J by 1 base; unmatched bases: 10. The CDR3 length is 19 residues. Here the CDR3 reads CASSLGLTGGQVSYNEQFF. The CDR3, as DNA: TGTGCCAGCAGCTTAGGGCTGACAGGGGGCCAAGTATCCTACAATGAGCAGTTCTTC. Variable domain in full (rest from reference TRBV7-9 and TRBJ2-1): DTGVSQNPRHKITKRGQNVTFRCDPISEHNRLYWYRQTLGQGPEFLTYFQNEAQLEKSRLLSDRFSAERPKGSFSTLEIQRTEQGDSAMYLCASSLGLTGGQVSYNEQFFGPGTRLTVL.

The chain uses TRBV4-1 and TRBJ1-1; D is unclear. The CDR3 spans 13 residues. Germline lookup yields CDR1 MGHRA and CDR2 YSYEKL. V was clipped by 0 bases and J by 4 bases, with 6 bases between them. Written as DNA, the CDR3 is TGCGCCAGCAGCCAAGATTGGCTCACTGAAGCTTTCTTT. It translates to CASSQDWLTEAFF.

This chain connects TRBV7-2 to TRBJ2-1; 10 bases agree with TRBD2. The V gene's germline CDR1 is SGHTA and CDR2 FQGNSA. Trimming removed 1 base from V and 9 bases from J; junction bases left unmatched: 6. The CDR3 has 15 residues. In DNA, the CDR3 is TGTGCCAGCAGCTTAGGGCTAGCGGGAGCGAGTGAGCAGTTCTTC. Translation gives CASSLGLAGASEQFF.

V gene TRBV6-5 combines with J gene TRBJ1-1, with 7 bases that match TRBD1. This CDR3 region has 15 residues. Germline V gives CDR1 MNHEY, CDR2 SVGAGI. V gave up 0 bases and J gave up 2 bases; unmatched junction bases: 3. CDR3 region: CASSYSRQGNTEAFF. In DNA, the CDR3 is TGTGCCAGCAGTTACTCGAGACAGGGAAACACTGAAGCTTTCTTT.

The chain combines TRBV7-2 with TRBJ2-7; TRBD2 agrees at 11 bases. V was clipped by 5 bases and J by 4 bases; unmatched bases: 7. Germline V gene data show CDR1 as SGHTA and CDR2 as FQGNSA. The CDR3 runs 15 residues. CDR3 coding DNA: TGTGCCAGCAGCCTAACCGGGACTAGCGGATACGAGCAGTACTTC. Residues: CASSLTGTSGYEQYF.

This CDR3 is CASSVVSSGDTGELFF. In nucleotides, the CDR3 is TGTGCCAGCAGCGTAGTTTCTAGCGGGGACACCGGGGAGCTGTTTTTT. The V gene is TRBV9, the J gene TRBJ2-2; 9 bases fit TRBD2. This CDR3 is 16 amino acids long. Germline CDR1 is SGDLS and CDR2 is YYNGEE. The trim removed 0 bases at V and 3 bases at J, leaving 3 bases unmatched.

The chain recombines TRBV24-1 with TRBJ2-2, with a tentative D call TRBD1 (5 bases). Germline lookup yields CDR1 KGHDR and CDR2 SFDVKD. This CDR3 has 14 residues. V dropped 5 bases and J dropped 1 base, with 7 bases sitting between them. Here the CDR3 reads CATSAGRNTGELFF. DNA for the CDR3: TGTGCCACCAGTGCAGGGCGGAACACCGGGGAGCTGTTTTTT.

The gene calls are TRBV18 and TRBJ2-7; perhaps TRBD1 as D (6 bases). V lost 0 bases, J lost 3 bases, and 9 bases lay in between. Germline-derived CDR1 and CDR2 are KGHSH and LQKENI. The CDR3 consists of 14 residues. CDR3: CASSPPAGDYEQYF. The CDR3 region has the DNA TGTGCCAGCTCACCACCGGCAGGGGACTACGAGCAGTACTTC.

This clone has a handful of counts. The chain is built from TRBV11-2 and TRBJ2-1; D remains unclear. This CDR3 has 13 amino acids. Trimming shortened V by 1 base and J by 6 bases, and 7 bases separated the two germline ends. CDR1 is SGHAT and CDR2 is FQNNGV in the germline V gene. CDR3 nucleotide sequence: TGTGCCAGCAGCTTAGGCGAACGCAATGAGCAGTTCTTC. Its protein is CASSLGERNEQFF. Full variable domain (outside the CDR3, taken from reference TRBV11-2 and TRBJ2-1): EAGVAQSPRYKIIEKRQSVAFWCNPISGHATLYWYQQILGQGPKLLIQFQNNGVVDDSQLPKDRFSAERLKGVDSTLKIQPAKLEDSAVYLCASSLGERNEQFFGPGTRLTVL.

This chain uses TRBV11-2 with TRBJ2-1; the match to TRBD1 covers 9 bases. Germline V gives CDR1 SGHAT, CDR2 FQNNGV. The CDR3 totals 16 residues. V was pared by 1 base and J by 6 bases, with 7 bases of the junction left unmatched. The chain's CDR3 is CASSLGTGVNGNEQFF. CDR3 in DNA: TGTGCCAGCAGCTTAGGGACAGGGGTAAACGGCAATGAGCAGTTCTTC.

The rearrangement links TRBV19 to TRBJ2-3; 10 nucleotides align to TRBD2. CDR3 length: 15 residues. CDR1 and CDR2 from the germline V gene are LNHDA and SQIVND (reference sequence). V was clipped by 6 bases and J by 4 bases; unmatched bases: 7. The CDR3 protein is CASSPAGGTSDTQYF. The CDR3 nucleotides read TGTGCCAGTAGCCCAGCGGGGGGGACCTCAGATACGCAGTATTTT.